This is a list of T cell receptor beta chains from one sample in a study of liver allograft versus peripheral blood T cells. TCRdb independently ran MiXCR on the reads; one entry per CDR3 protein. The sample holds about 7,800 distinct CDR3 sequences, 17% seen once. These receptors came from a human patient who had a liver transplant. Some T cells may be supplied by the graft donor. CDR3s include the opening cysteine and the closing phenylalanine or tryptophan. A D gene is named only where the DNA matches it firmly. Clone size is given for some rows only: seen once, a few or many times, or a class if the clone is expanded.

clone size: few; D gene: .; V gene: TRBV12-3/TRBV12-4; J gene: TRBJ1-5; CDR3 DNA: TGTGCCAGCAGTTTTTGGGGTCAGCCCCAGCATTTT; CDR3 protein: CASSFWGQPQHF
clone size: few; D gene: TRBD2; V gene: TRBV20-1; J gene: TRBJ2-7; CDR3 DNA: TGCAGTGCTAGAGAGATTAGCGGGGGGGCTCCGGAGCAGTACTTC; CDR3 protein: CSAREISGGAPEQYF
clone size: medium-sized; D gene: TRBD1; V gene: TRBV19; J gene: TRBJ1-1; CDR3 DNA: TGTGCCAGTAGTAGAAGACAGGGGGCGAGGTCGGGACTCATCACTGAAGCTTTCTTT; CDR3 protein: CASSRRQGARSGLITEAFF
clone size: medium-sized; D gene: TRBD1; V gene: TRBV7-9; J gene: TRBJ1-3; CDR3 DNA: TGTGCCAGCAGACAGGGGCCCGAGGGGAACACCATATATTTT; CDR3 protein: CASRQGPEGNTIYF
clone size: medium-sized; D gene: TRBD1; V gene: TRBV10-3; J gene: TRBJ1-5; CDR3 DNA: TGTGCCGTCGCAGGGGGTGGTAATCAGCCCCAGCATTTT; CDR3 protein: CAVAGGGNQPQHF
clone size: many; D gene: TRBD2; V gene: TRBV18; J gene: TRBJ2-3; CDR3 DNA: TGTGCCAGCTCACCTAGCGGGAGCACAGATACGCAGTATTTT; CDR3 protein: CASSPSGSTDTQYF
clone size: medium-sized; D gene: .; V gene: TRBV30; J gene: TRBJ1-3; CDR3 DNA: TGTGCCTGGAGCGAGGGTCGTTTCTCTGGAAACACCATATATTTT; CDR3 protein: CAWSEGRFSGNTIYF
clone size: once; D gene: .; V gene: TRBV6-5; J gene: TRBJ1-2; CDR3 DNA: TGTGCCGGCAGTTACTCTGGAGGGACCTATGGCTACACCTTC; CDR3 protein: CAGSYSGGTYGYTF
clone size: medium-sized; D gene: TRBD1; V gene: TRBV6-5; J gene: TRBJ1-5; CDR3 DNA: TGTGCCAGCAGCACCAGACAGGGGGTAAGCAATCAGCCCCAGCATTTT; CDR3 protein: CASSTRQGVSNQPQHF
clone size: many; D gene: .; V gene: TRBV29-1; J gene: TRBJ2-3; CDR3 DNA: TGCAGCGTTGGTCACGGGGCCTTCACAGATACGCAGTATTTT; CDR3 protein: CSVGHGAFTDTQYF
clone size: medium-sized; D gene: .; V gene: TRBV6-2/TRBV6-3; J gene: TRBJ1-4; CDR3 DNA: TGTGCCAGCAGAGACAGTCTGTACGAAAAACTGTTTTTT; CDR3 protein: CASRDSLYEKLFF
clone size: .; D gene: .; V gene: TRBV30; J gene: TRBJ2-7; CDR3 DNA: TGTGCCTGGAGTGGGGGGTCCTACGAGCAGTACTTC; CDR3 protein: CAWSGGSYEQYF
clone size: few; D gene: .; V gene: TRBV11-2; J gene: TRBJ2-1; CDR3 DNA: TGTGCCAGCAGCTCCCAAGGGGGGGCCTACAATGAGCAGTTCTTC; CDR3 protein: CASSSQGGAYNEQFF
clone size: medium-sized; D gene: .; V gene: TRBV27; J gene: TRBJ2-3; CDR3 DNA: TGTGCCAGCAGTTTTTCGGCAATTCGACTTACAGATACGCAGTATTTT; CDR3 protein: CASSFSAIRLTDTQYF
clone size: many; D gene: TRBD1; V gene: TRBV27; J gene: TRBJ2-1; CDR3 DNA: TGTGCCAGCAGTCCGGGACAGGGGGCGTACAATGAGCAGTTCTTC; CDR3 protein: CASSPGQGAYNEQFF
clone size: .; D gene: TRBD1; V gene: TRBV11-2; J gene: TRBJ1-1; CDR3 DNA: TGTGCCAGCAGCTCTCGACAGGGGCTGAACACTGAAGCTTTCTTT; CDR3 protein: CASSSRQGLNTEAFF
clone size: medium-sized; D gene: .; V gene: TRBV6-2/TRBV6-3; J gene: TRBJ1-1; CDR3 DNA: TGTGCCAGCAGTTACATACAGAACACTGAAGCTTTCTTT; CDR3 protein: CASSYIQNTEAFF
clone size: medium-sized; D gene: .; V gene: TRBV18; J gene: TRBJ1-1; CDR3 DNA: TGTGCCAGCTCACCACGGGCAGGGGTGGGGAACACTGAAGCTTTCTTT; CDR3 protein: CASSPRAGVGNTEAFF
clone size: few; D gene: .; V gene: TRBV12-3/TRBV12-4; J gene: TRBJ1-3; CDR3 DNA: TGTGCCAGCAGTCCCCATGCCTCTGGAAACACCATATATTTT; CDR3 protein: CASSPHASGNTIYF
clone size: many; D gene: .; V gene: TRBV9; J gene: TRBJ1-1; CDR3 DNA: TGTGCCAGCAGCCCGGGGCAATTTTACACTGAAGCTTTCTTT; CDR3 protein: CASSPGQFYTEAFF
clone size: medium-sized; D gene: .; V gene: TRBV15; J gene: TRBJ2-7; CDR3 DNA: TGTGCCACCAGAAATTCGGGCTACGAGCAGTACTTC; CDR3 protein: CATRNSGYEQYF
clone size: many; D gene: .; V gene: TRBV27; J gene: TRBJ2-7; CDR3 DNA: TGTGCCAGCAGTTTCGTCAATGCAAACGAGCAGTACTTC; CDR3 protein: CASSFVNANEQYF
clone size: medium-sized; D gene: .; V gene: TRBV10-3; J gene: TRBJ1-1; CDR3 DNA: TGTGCCATCAGTGAGTCCGTGGAGAGGGAAGCTTTCTTT; CDR3 protein: CAISESVEREAFF
clone size: medium-sized; D gene: .; V gene: TRBV7-2; J gene: TRBJ1-2; CDR3 DNA: TGTGCCAGCAGCTTAGGCAACAGGGATCAGGGCTACACCTTC; CDR3 protein: CASSLGNRDQGYTF
clone size: medium-sized; D gene: .; V gene: TRBV13; J gene: TRBJ1-4; CDR3 DNA: TGTGCCAGCAGCTCTCGGACCCTGGGGACTAATGAAAAACTGTTTTTT; CDR3 protein: CASSSRTLGTNEKLFF
clone size: many; D gene: TRBD1; V gene: TRBV9; J gene: TRBJ1-3; CDR3 DNA: TGTGCCAGCAGCACCAGACAGGGCTTCTCTGGAAACACCATATATTTT; CDR3 protein: CASSTRQGFSGNTIYF
clone size: .; D gene: .; V gene: TRBV28; J gene: TRBJ2-3; CDR3 DNA: TGTGCCAGCAGAGGAGAATACACAGATACGCAGTATTTT; CDR3 protein: CASRGEYTDTQYF
clone size: medium-sized; D gene: .; V gene: TRBV6-1; J gene: TRBJ1-5; CDR3 DNA: TGTGCCATTTCAGGAAATCAGCCCCAGCATTTT; CDR3 protein: CAISGNQPQHF
clone size: medium-sized; D gene: TRBD1; V gene: TRBV6-1; J gene: TRBJ1-2; CDR3 DNA: TGTGCCAGCAGTTCATCCCCGACAGGGACGGTCTATGGCTACACCTTC; CDR3 protein: CASSSSPTGTVYGYTF
clone size: .; D gene: .; V gene: TRBV20-1; J gene: TRBJ1-1; CDR3 DNA: TGCAGTGCTAGAACAGGAACTGAAGCTTTCTTT; CDR3 protein: CSARTGTEAFF
clone size: .; D gene: .; V gene: TRBV20-1; J gene: TRBJ1-2; CDR3 DNA: TGCAGTGCTAGGAAGACACCTGCCTATGGCTACATCTTC; CDR3 protein: CSARKTPAYGYIF
clone size: .; D gene: .; V gene: TRBV18; J gene: TRBJ2-1; CDR3 DNA: TGTGCCAGCTCACCGCCCGGTTCCAGCTCCTACAATGAGCAGTTCTTC; CDR3 protein: CASSPPGSSSYNEQFF
clone size: medium-sized; D gene: .; V gene: TRBV29-1; J gene: TRBJ1-1; CDR3 DNA: TGCAGCGTTGGGAGGGGGGGGGTTGAAGCTTTCTTT; CDR3 protein: CSVGRGGVEAFF
clone size: few; D gene: .; V gene: TRBV20-1; J gene: TRBJ1-4; CDR3 DNA: TGCAGTGCTAGATCCAATGAAAAACTGTTTTTT; CDR3 protein: CSARSNEKLFF
clone size: medium-sized; D gene: .; V gene: TRBV10-3; J gene: TRBJ1-3; CDR3 DNA: TGTGCCATCAGTGAGTCTCTAGGACACACCATATATTTT; CDR3 protein: CAISESLGHTIYF
clone size: medium-sized; D gene: TRBD1; V gene: TRBV10-3; J gene: TRBJ1-2; CDR3 DNA: TGTGCCATCACCCGGACAGGGGAGAGGGGCTACACCTTC; CDR3 protein: CAITRTGERGYTF
clone size: medium-sized; D gene: .; V gene: TRBV6-1; J gene: TRBJ1-5; CDR3 DNA: TGTGCCAGCAGTGAAACGACCCGGAACAATCAGCCCCAGCATTTT; CDR3 protein: CASSETTRNNQPQHF
clone size: few; D gene: .; V gene: TRBV25-1; J gene: TRBJ1-5; CDR3 DNA: TGTGCCAGCAGTGAATATACCGGGGGGGGCGATCAGCCCCAGCATTTT; CDR3 protein: CASSEYTGGGDQPQHF
clone size: medium-sized; D gene: .; V gene: TRBV19; J gene: TRBJ1-4; CDR3 DNA: TGTGCCAGTAGTCCCCTAGGGGGTAATGAAAAACTGTTTTTT; CDR3 protein: CASSPLGGNEKLFF
clone size: medium-sized; D gene: .; V gene: TRBV6-5; J gene: TRBJ1-2; CDR3 DNA: TGTGCCAGCAAGCAAGGGACCGATTATGGCTACACCTTC; CDR3 protein: CASKQGTDYGYTF
clone size: few; D gene: TRBD2; V gene: TRBV6-5; J gene: TRBJ2-1; CDR3 DNA: TGTGCCAGCAGCCGGAGACGGGGGGGCGGGGATGAGCAGTTCTTC; CDR3 protein: CASSRRRGGGDEQFF
clone size: medium-sized; D gene: TRBD1; V gene: TRBV29-1; J gene: TRBJ1-2; CDR3 DNA: TGCAGCGTTCGACAGGGGGCATCCTATGGCTACACCTTC; CDR3 protein: CSVRQGASYGYTF
clone size: .; D gene: .; V gene: TRBV7-9; J gene: TRBJ2-2; CDR3 DNA: TGTGCCAGCAGCTTACACGGGGCGGACGGGGAGCTGTTTTTT; CDR3 protein: CASSLHGADGELFF
clone size: medium-sized; D gene: .; V gene: TRBV18; J gene: TRBJ2-2; CDR3 DNA: TGTGCCAGCTCGCTTATGAACACCGGGGAGCTGTTTTTT; CDR3 protein: CASSLMNTGELFF
clone size: .; D gene: .; V gene: TRBV6-2/TRBV6-3; J gene: TRBJ2-4; CDR3 DNA: TGTGCCAGCAGTTATGAACGGGGCGGCCTTAGGGACATTCAGTACTTC; CDR3 protein: CASSYERGGLRDIQYF
clone size: medium-sized; D gene: .; V gene: TRBV6-2/TRBV6-3; J gene: TRBJ1-3; CDR3 DNA: TGTGCCAGCAGTTACGGCGCACCTGGAAACACCATATATTTT; CDR3 protein: CASSYGAPGNTIYF
clone size: medium-sized; D gene: .; V gene: TRBV18; J gene: TRBJ1-6; CDR3 DNA: TGTGCCAGCTCACCAGGGCAGGGCGGTTCACCCCTCCACTTT; CDR3 protein: CASSPGQGGSPLHF
clone size: medium-sized; D gene: .; V gene: TRBV6-2/TRBV6-3; J gene: TRBJ1-2; CDR3 DNA: TGTGCCACCACTCAGTCTAAGGGCTACACCTTC; CDR3 protein: CATTQSKGYTF
clone size: few; D gene: TRBD1; V gene: TRBV20-1; J gene: TRBJ2-1; CDR3 DNA: TGCAGTGCTAGTACAGGGGGTTACAATGAGCAGTTCTTC; CDR3 protein: CSASTGGYNEQFF
clone size: many; D gene: TRBD1; V gene: TRBV10-3; J gene: TRBJ2-7; CDR3 DNA: TGTGCCATCAGAGGGACAGGGGAAAACGAGCAGTACTTC; CDR3 protein: CAIRGTGENEQYF
clone size: many; D gene: .; V gene: TRBV11-1; J gene: TRBJ1-1; CDR3 DNA: TGTGCCAGCAGCTTGGGTGAGGGCACTGAAGCTTTCTTT; CDR3 protein: CASSLGEGTEAFF
clone size: .; D gene: .; V gene: TRBV7-2; J gene: TRBJ2-7; CDR3 DNA: TGTGCCAGCAGCACCCCCCAGGGGGGGATATACGAGCAGTACTTC; CDR3 protein: CASSTPQGGIYEQYF
clone size: medium-sized; D gene: TRBD1; V gene: TRBV18; J gene: TRBJ1-4; CDR3 DNA: TGTGCCAGCTCAGATACAGGGGGACACCGGGGAAAACTGTTTTTT; CDR3 protein: CASSDTGGHRGKLFF
clone size: few; D gene: TRBD1; V gene: TRBV2; J gene: TRBJ1-6; CDR3 DNA: TGTGCCAGCACCAGGGACAGGGCTAATTCACCCCTCCACTTT; CDR3 protein: CASTRDRANSPLHF
clone size: once; D gene: TRBD1; V gene: TRBV20-1; J gene: TRBJ1-6; CDR3 DNA: TGCAGTGCTAGAGATCGGGTCCAGGGGGATTCACCCCTCCACTTT; CDR3 protein: CSARDRVQGDSPLHF
clone size: medium-sized; D gene: .; V gene: TRBV13; J gene: TRBJ1-2; CDR3 DNA: TGTGCCAGCAGCCTGATGACAGTTTCCTACACCTTC; CDR3 protein: CASSLMTVSYTF
clone size: few; D gene: .; V gene: TRBV12-3/TRBV12-4; J gene: TRBJ1-6; CDR3 DNA: TGTGCCAGCAGTTTCCGGGGGCAAGCCCTCCACTTT; CDR3 protein: CASSFRGQALHF